This TCR beta chain emerged from a study of blood T cell repertoires in COVID-19. On the study more broadly: In each case, the material was cDNA or gDNA derived from T cells, B-cell-depleted T cells, or PBMCs.

Original analysis: Counts of nucleated cells, estimated from reference gene primer amplification, were obtained. Profiling relied on immunoSEQ multiplex PCR, and the TCRdb table lists in-frame clones only, not all of them. V, J and clone size are those of that table, while D and trimming were read from the DNA. The table records around 200,000 clones, roughly 86% of them present only once. Trimming removed 2 bases from V and 8 bases from J, with 18 bases in between. CDR3 length: 16 residues. Germline V CDR1 and CDR2: SNHLY, FYNNEI. The sequencing input was peripheral blood. This chain links TRBV2 with TRBJ1-4, with D possibly TRBD1 on 6 matching bases. The receptor was isolated from a man aged 18 to 29 with active or convalescent COVID-19. CDR3 bases: TGTGCCAGCAGTGAAAGTTCGACTCCGGGGGGCGAAAAACTGTTTTTT. This encodes CASSESSTPGGEKLFF.